The rows below give T cell receptor beta chains drawn from one sample of a study of blood T cell repertoires in COVID-19. Here immunoSEQ multiplex PCR was the method, and the copy in TCRdb shows in-frame clones only, minus some. The sample includes around 100,000 clones, over 80% of them seen just once. Sequencing was done on a sample of peripheral blood. These receptors all stem from a man aged 50 to 59 with active or convalescent COVID-19. CDR3s include the opening cysteine and the closing phenylalanine or tryptophan.

cdr3_length v_call cdr3_aa
13 TRBV19 CASSTQTGNTIYF
14 TRBV12-5 CASGLGGGKETQYF
16 TRBV7-3 CASSLKVGLGYNEQFF
11 TRBV11-3 CATKRDNEQFF
12 TRBV30 CAWSPPTGTQYF
15 TRBV20-1 CSASRTRETHNEQFF
18 TRBV5-1 CASSLRTSGVTNTGELFF
12 TRBV5-1 CASSLDSYGYTF
16 TRBV30 CAWSKGLAGLGGELFF
20 TRBV12-2 CASRPSTGTSGTGGTGELFF
12 TRBV19 CASSTRLAEQYF
14 TRBV4-1 CASSQAGRNQPQHF
15 TRBV9 CASSPRRTSYNEQFF
15 TRBV19 CASSPRDRLSSGYTF
14 TRBV6-5 CASSYSRGASEQYF
13 TRBV25-1 CASSESGFTEAFF
16 TRBV19 CASSTHQGRGTGELFF
18 TRBV7-2 CASSLGPLLAEGVDEQFF
15 TRBV6-5 CASRGTTGVADTQYF
16 TRBV25-1 CASTSRSSGIDNEQFF
14 TRBV7-9 CASSSAVHTDTQYF
13 TRBV7-2 CASSYFNARELFF
14 TRBV2 CASTRTGFDYEQYF
12 TRBV10-3 CAISEEVGTQYF
14 TRBV11-1 CASSSDRTGNTIYF
18 TRBV5-8 CASSLFVRAGGSNQPQHF
17 TRBV12-5 CASGSSRSGTGFEKLFF
19 TRBV5-6 CASSLDDRGPYTSSNEQFF
17 TRBV29-1 CSVESGTSGADPRGQFF
15 TRBV10-3 CAISGPERPSTEAFF
17 TRBV3-1/TRBV3-2 CASSQSDLGRGDTEAFF
16 TRBV11-2 CASSLDLDRGFNEQYF
14 TRBV27 CASSSRGLNTEAFF
15 TRBV6-4 CASSEGGRAAGELFF
17 TRBV18 CASSPRIGDRDGLGYTF
15 TRBV9 CASSPLTSGSNTQYF